This T cell receptor (beta chain) was observed in a study of T cell changes during pregnancy in multiple sclerosis. Using immunoSEQ multiplex PCR, the repertoire was profiled, and TCRdb retains in-frame clones only, with some absent. Of about 22,000 clones in the sample, 91% were seen once. Trimming removed 4 bases at V and 3 bases at J, with 13 bases between. This CDR3 region has 15 residues. Germline assignment: CDR1 SGHDT and CDR2 YYEEEE. This sample comprised CD4+ T cells from peripheral blood mononuclear cells, obtained after pregnancy. V is TRBV5-6 and J is TRBJ2-2, with D maybe TRBD1 (6 bases). This TCR was sampled from a female donor in good health, enrolled as a control in a pregnancy study. The CDR3 reads CASSDQGTDTGELFF. The CDR3 bases are TGTGCCAGCAGCGACCAGGGGACGGACACCGGGGAGCTGTTTTTT.